One sample yielded the 27 T cell receptor beta chains listed below, sequenced in a study of blood T cell repertoires in COVID-19. Using immunoSEQ multiplex PCR, the repertoire was profiled, and TCRdb retains in-frame clones only, with some absent. The sample contains about 170,000 clones, approximately 90% of which appear only once. Sequenced input: peripheral blood. These receptors were taken from a man aged 30-40 years with COVID-19, enrolled during active disease.

The chain is built from TRBV27 and TRBJ2-7; TRBD1 aligns across 7 bases. CDR1 MNHEY and CDR2 SMNVEV come from the germline V gene (reference sequence). J gave up 2 bases and V 6 bases, and 7 bases lay outside the gene matches. The CDR3 is 14 amino acids. The CDR3 loop is CASSPSTGPYEQYF. The CDR3 nucleotides are TGTGCCAGCAGCCCCTCGACAGGGCCCTACGAGCAGTACTTC.

The V gene is TRBV7-2, the J gene TRBJ2-5; 8 bases are shared with TRBD1. Germline-derived CDR1 and CDR2 are SGHTA and FQGNSA. The junction had 10 bases not matched to a gene; V was cut back by 2 bases and J by 5 bases. The CDR3 covers 16 residues. The CDR3 here is CASSLTTGTGGETQYF. The CDR3 nucleotides are TGTGCCAGCAGCTTAACAACCGGGACAGGAGGGGAGACCCAGTACTTC.

The chain carries TRBV7-2 and TRBJ1-1, with 8 bases that match TRBD1. This CDR3 is 17 amino acids long. From germline, CDR1 is SGHTA and CDR2 FQGNSA. V shed 1 base, J shed 3 bases, and the junction held 10 bases outside the gene matches. This CDR3 reads CASSLEGAGGADTEAFF. The CDR3, as DNA: TGTGCCAGCAGCTTAGAGGGGGCAGGGGGCGCGGACACTGAAGCTTTCTTT.

The chain is built from TRBV5-1 and TRBJ2-7; TRBD1 matches 7 bases. This CDR3 comprises 14 residues. Trimming removed 4 bases from V and 6 bases from J; junction bases left unmatched: 10. Per germline, CDR1 SGHRS and CDR2 YFSETQ. Written as DNA, the CDR3 is TGCGCCAGCAGCCCGGGACAGCCACAGTCCGAGCAGTACTTC. It codes for CASSPGQPQSEQYF.

CDR3 loop: CASSPGQFNSPLHF. In nucleotides, the CDR3 is TGTGCCAGCAGCCCCGGACAGTTCAATTCACCCCTCCACTTT. The chain couples TRBV9 to TRBJ1-6; TRBD1 is a possible D gene (6 bases). From germline, CDR1 is SGDLS and CDR2 YYNGEE. This CDR3 contains 14 residues. The V end was cut by 4 bases, the J end by 7 bases, with 12 bases between.

This rearrangement joins TRBV14 to TRBJ2-7; the match to TRBD2 covers 9 bases. After removal of 0 bases from V and 5 bases from J, the junction contained 14 bases not matched to a gene. The germline CDR1 and CDR2 sequences are SGHDN and FVKESK. CDR3 size: 18 residues. The CDR3 region is CASSQEAAGGPKAHEQYF. For the CDR3, the DNA is TGTGCCAGCAGCCAAGAGGCCGCGGGAGGGCCCAAGGCCCACGAGCAGTACTTC. Complete variable domain (other parts from reference TRBV14 and TRBJ2-7): EAGVTQFPSHSVIEKGQTVTLRCDPISGHDNLYWYRRVMGKEIKFLLHFVKESKQDESGMPNNRFLAERTGGTYSTLKVQPAELEDSGVYFCASSQEAAGGPKAHEQYFGPGTRLTVT.

The chain employs TRBV6-2 or TRBV6-3 and TRBJ1-2, with D maybe TRBD1 (5 bases). V lost 4 bases and J 3 bases, leaving 12 bases between the germline ends. From germline, CDR1 is MNHEY and CDR2 SVGEGT. The CDR3 is 14 amino acids. CDR3 loop: CASSLTGWDYGYTF. The CDR3 DNA reads TGTGCCAGCAGTTTAACAGGCTGGGACTATGGCTACACCTTC.

The chain couples TRBV15 to TRBJ1-1, with a possible D match to TRBD1 (6 bases). V was clipped by 8 bases and J by 6 bases, with 22 bases between them. In germline, CDR1 is LNHNV, CDR2 YYDKDF (reference sequence). CDR3 length: 15 amino acids. The CDR3 bases are TGTGCCACCGGAGCGGACAGTCCAGGGAGCGCTGAAGCTTTCTTT. Encoded protein: CATGADSPGSAEAFF.

V is TRBV24-1 and J is TRBJ2-1; a possible D gene is TRBD2 (5 bases). The length of the CDR3 is 15 residues. Trimming stripped 3 bases from V and 3 bases from J, with 11 bases between. Germline CDR1 reads KGHDR; CDR2 reads SFDVKD. CDR3 amino acids: CATSDRLARYNEQFF. CDR3 bases: TGTGCCACCAGTGATCGTCTAGCCCGCTACAATGAGCAGTTCTTC.

J is TRBJ2-2 and V is TRBV5-1; D uncertain. Germline values: CDR1 SGHRS, CDR2 YFSETQ. V gave up 1 base and J gave up 6 bases, with 7 bases separating them. The CDR3 spans 13 residues. CDR3 amino acids: CASSLSQSGELFF. The CDR3 DNA reads TGCGCCAGCAGCTTGTCACAGTCCGGGGAGCTGTTTTTT.

The V call is TRBV3-1 (or the pseudogene TRBV3-2), the J call TRBJ1-1, with D hard to call. CDR3 size: 14 residues. The germline V and J ends were trimmed by 3 bases and 4 bases, with 12 bases remaining between them. CDR1 is LGHDT and CDR2 is YNNKEL in the germline V gene (reference sequence). CDR3 DNA: TGTGCCAGCAGCCATTCCCAAGGAGGCACTGAAGCTTTCTTT. As protein: CASSHSQGGTEAFF.

J is TRBJ1-3 and V is TRBV6-6; D not certain. The V end lost 5 bases, the J end lost 0 bases, and 14 bases lay between the germline ends. CDR1 and CDR2 (germline): MNHNY, SVGAGI (reference sequence). There are 16 residues in the CDR3. As DNA, the CDR3 is TGTGCCAGCAGTACCCTGACTCCGAGCTCTGGAAACACCATATATTTT. Translated, it gives CASSTLTPSSGNTIYF.

The genes are TRBV6-5 and TRBJ1-4; 7 bases fit TRBD1. Germline lookup yields CDR1 MNHEY and CDR2 SVGAGI. V trimming: 4 bases; J trimming: 4 bases; junction bases outside the gene matches: 3. The CDR3 totals 14 residues. The CDR3 loop reads CASSSDRINEKLFF. CDR3 bases: TGTGCCAGCAGTTCGGACAGGATTAATGAAAAACTGTTTTTT.

This sequence joins TRBV5-6 and TRBJ1-2, with D possibly matching TRBD1 (6 bases). CDR1 is SGHDT and CDR2 is YYEEEE in the germline V gene. The V end lost 2 bases, the J end lost 4 bases, and 6 bases lay between the germline ends. This CDR3 region has 12 residues. The CDR3, as DNA: TGTGCCAGCAGCTTACAGGGCTATGGCTACACCTTC. This gives the protein CASSLQGYGYTF.

The chain joins TRBV6-5 to TRBJ2-2; TRBD1 agrees at 8 bases. CDR1 is MNHEY and CDR2 is SVGAGI in the germline V gene. V was pared by 2 bases and J by 1 base, with 3 bases of the junction left unmatched. The CDR3 runs 16 residues. This CDR3 reads CASSYPGTGNTGELFF. In DNA form, the CDR3 reads TGTGCCAGCAGTTACCCCGGGACAGGGAACACCGGGGAGCTGTTTTTT.

As concerns this clone: This sample also contains other DNA sequences that code for the same CDR3. CDR3 protein: CASRGAGTGELFF. In DNA form, the CDR3 reads TGTGCCAGCCGGGGGGCTGGCACCGGGGAGCTGTTTTTT. The chain couples TRBV9 to TRBJ2-2; maybe TRBD2 (7 bases). From germline, CDR1 is SGDLS and CDR2 YYNGEE. This CDR3 has 13 residues. V was shortened by 7 bases and J by 4 bases, with 11 bases between the two germline ends.

The chain combines TRBV6-6 with TRBJ2-2, with a weak D call TRBD2 (5 bases). Germline CDR1 reads MNHNY; CDR2 reads SVGAGI (reference sequence). V was trimmed by 6 bases and J by 8 bases, leaving 19 bases between them. This CDR3 has 15 residues. CDR3 sequence (DNA): TGTGCCAGCAGCCCGCCCCGGACTGGCCCGGGGGAGCTGTTTTTT. Translating gives CASSPPRTGPGELFF.

J is TRBJ1-3 and V is TRBV6-5, with D perhaps TRBD1 (5 bases). The V gene's germline CDR1 is MNHEY and CDR2 SVGAGI. The CDR3 has 13 amino acids. V shed 5 bases and J shed 5 bases, with 10 bases lying between them. The CDR3 loop reads CASSTGGRNTIYF. The DNA for the CDR3 is TGTGCCAGCAGTACCGGGGGTCGAAACACCATATATTTT.

The chain couples TRBV7-3 to TRBJ1-2, with a tentative D call TRBD1 (5 bases). CDR1 is SGHTA, CDR2 FQGTGA, per germline. This CDR3 is 17 amino acids long. The ends were cut back, 2 bases at V and 8 bases at J, with 24 bases in the middle. Written as DNA, the CDR3 is TGTGCCAGCAGCTTATATGCTGGGGGGAGGGAACTTTCGGGCTACACCTTC. This translates into CASSLYAGGRELSGYTF.

The V and J genes are TRBV2 and TRBJ1-4, with 9 nucleotides matching TRBD1. CDR3 length: 16 residues. Germline CDR1 is SNHLY and CDR2 is FYNNEI. Unmatched junction bases numbered 7, after V lost 4 bases and J lost 4 bases. DNA for the CDR3: TGTGCCAGCAGTGCGGACAGGGGAATTAGTAATGAAAAACTGTTTTTT. This sequence encodes CASSADRGISNEKLFF.

This rearrangement joins TRBV5-5 to TRBJ2-1; 8 nucleotides match TRBD1. With V trimmed by 4 bases and J by 2 bases, 11 bases remained unmatched. The CDR3 has 17 residues. Germline CDR1 SGHKS, CDR2 YYEKEE (reference sequence). Written as DNA, the CDR3 is TGTGCCAGCAGCCGAGACCCGGGACAGGTCGCCTACAATGAGCAGTTCTTC. Translated: CASSRDPGQVAYNEQFF.

The chain employs TRBV3-1 (or the pseudogene TRBV3-2) and TRBJ2-6; tentative D call: TRBD2 (5 bases). CDR3 size: 19 residues. Germline V gives CDR1 LGHDT, CDR2 YNNKEL (reference sequence). V lost 0 bases, J lost 0 bases, and 15 bases lay in between. CDR3 loop: CASSQDEERVSSGANVLTF. The CDR3 DNA follows: TGTGCCAGCAGCCAAGATGAAGAGAGGGTGAGCTCTGGGGCCAACGTCCTGACTTTC.

The CDR3: CASSPPSVSGELFF. CDR3 sequence (DNA): TGTGCCAGCTCACCACCGTCAGTCTCCGGGGAGCTGTTTTTT. V is TRBV18 and J is TRBJ2-2; D is unclear. Between the trimmed V and J ends, which lost 0 bases and 6 bases, there was a span of 8 bases. The germline V gene encodes CDR1 KGHSH and CDR2 LQKENI. CDR3 length equals 14 residues.

V gene TRBV2 combines with J gene TRBJ2-7; TRBD1 matches 10 bases. J gave up 5 bases and V 2 bases, and 6 bases lay outside the gene matches. Germline loops: CDR1 SNHLY, CDR2 FYNNEI. The CDR3 spans 15 residues. The CDR3 bases are TGTGCCAGCAGTGAACCTGGACAGGGGGAGAACGAGCAGTACTTC. This gives the protein CASSEPGQGENEQYF.

The rearrangement links TRBV27 to TRBJ1-1; D unresolved. CDR3 length equals 15 residues. Deletions cut 5 bases from V and 5 bases from J, with 18 bases between. The germline CDR1 and CDR2 sequences are MNHEY and SMNVEV (reference sequence). CDR3 in amino acids: CASSERPGLHTEAFF. CDR3 DNA: TGTGCCAGCAGTGAACGGCCCGGACTCCATACTGAAGCTTTCTTT.

The chain recombines TRBV7-3 with TRBJ2-5; 9 nucleotides agree with TRBD1. Germline V CDR1 and CDR2: SGHTA, FQGTGA. V lost 1 base and J lost 5; bases outside the gene matches: 11. The CDR3 contains 17 residues. The CDR3 sequence: CASSLRLGQGKGETQYF. Here the CDR3 DNA reads TGTGCCAGCAGCTTAAGGCTCGGACAGGGGAAAGGGGAGACCCAGTACTTC. The full variable domain, in which reference TRBV7-3 and TRBJ2-5 provide the parts outside the CDR3, is GAGVSQTPSNKVTEKGKYVELRCDPISGHTALYWYRQSLGQGPEFLIYFQGTGAADDSGLPNDRFFAVRPEGSVSTLKIQRTERGDSAVYLCASSLRLGQGKGETQYFGPGTRLLVL.

Details on this clone: One junction end does not reproduce the germline sequence, and a read error may be involved. The chain joins TRBV5-4 to TRBJ2-5; 11 bases fit TRBD2. This CDR3 contains 14 residues. The germline gives CDR1 SGHNT, CDR2 YYREEE (reference sequence). Here the CDR3 reads CASSSGGAIENQYF. Here the CDR3 DNA reads TGTGCCAGCAGTAGCGGGGGGGCTATTGAGAACCAGTACTTC.